The 7 T cell receptor beta chains below come from one sample, sequenced in a study of cytomegalovirus exposure and HLA in healthy donors. PCR primers comprised 60 Vbeta and 13 Jbeta primers. Sequencing was performed with immunoSEQ multiplex PCR; in TCRdb, only in-frame clones are kept and a portion is missing. The profile shows more than 95,000 clones, around 76% of them singletons. The specimen sequenced was PBMCs. These receptors were collected from a man aged 50-60 years in good health and CMV-seropositive.

This clone was counted once. The CDR3 coding sequence is TGCGCCAGCAGCCAAGTCGGTGGGGGGGCCCACGAGCAGTACTTC. Amino acid sequence: CASSQVGGGAHEQYF. This chain connects TRBV4-1 to TRBJ2-7, with a tentative D call TRBD2 (7 bases). V gave up 1 base and J gave up 5 bases, with 15 bases separating them. CDR1 MGHRA and CDR2 YSYEKL come from the germline V gene. The CDR3 consists of 15 residues.

The V call is TRBV11-2, the J call TRBJ2-7; TRBD1 agrees at 7 bases. CDR1 is SGHAT and CDR2 is FQNNGV in the germline V gene. The CDR3 sequence is 14 residues long. The trim removed 7 bases at V and 2 bases at J, leaving 8 bases unmatched. The CDR3 spells CASTDRDSPYEQYF. The CDR3, as DNA: TGTGCCAGCACCGACCGGGACAGTCCCTACGAGCAGTACTTC.

In this sample, this clone turned up a few times. This chain joins TRBV20-1 and TRBJ2-7, with D possibly matching TRBD2 (6 bases). Germline V CDR1 and CDR2: DFQATT, SNEGSKA (reference sequence). V dropped 6 bases and J dropped 2 bases, with 8 bases sitting between them. CDR3 length equals 11 residues. CDR3 sequence: CSAAGTYEQYF. In nucleotides, the CDR3 is TGCAGTGCCGCGGGAACCTACGAGCAGTACTTC.

The chain joins TRBV6-5 to TRBJ2-5; a possible D gene is TRBD1 (5 bases). V lost 0 bases, J lost 2 bases, and 13 bases lay in between. There are 16 residues in the CDR3. Germline loops: CDR1 MNHEY, CDR2 SVGAGI. The CDR3 protein is CASSYSRVGPQETQYF. DNA for the CDR3: TGTGCCAGCAGTTACTCCAGAGTGGGGCCTCAAGAGACCCAGTACTTC.

This sequence joins TRBV11-2 and TRBJ2-3; the match to TRBD2 covers 7 bases. The germline CDR1 and CDR2 sequences are SGHAT and FQNNGV. The CDR3 is 13 amino acids. After removal of 5 bases from V and 6 bases from J, the junction contained 5 bases not matched to a gene. The CDR3 nucleotides read TGTGCCAGCAGCCGGACTAGGCTGGATACGCAGTATTTT. The encoded protein is CASSRTRLDTQYF.

The V and J genes are TRBV27 and TRBJ1-2; TRBD1 is a possible D gene (5 bases). Trimming took off 4 bases at V and 4 bases at J, with 16 bases between the two ends. This CDR3 contains 15 residues. Germline V gene lookup returns CDR1 MNHEY and CDR2 SMNVEV (reference sequence). The CDR3 coding sequence is TGTGCCAGCAGTTCCGGGGGGGAGTTGGCCTATGGCTACACCTTC. Protein sequence: CASSSGGELAYGYTF.

The chain links TRBV7-2 to TRBJ1-2; no clear D gene. Trimming removed 1 base at V and 2 bases at J, with 8 bases between. The CDR3 is 14 amino acids. The V gene's germline CDR1 is SGHTA and CDR2 FQGNSA. The CDR3: CASSLEGVNYGYTF. In nucleotides, the CDR3 is TGTGCCAGCAGCTTAGAGGGAGTGAACTATGGCTACACCTTC.